Presented here are 6 T cell receptor beta chains from one specimen sequenced in a study of T-cell reconstitution after alpha-beta-depleted transplantation in children. Unique molecular identifiers were used in preparing the TCRbeta library. One entry per CDR3 protein results from TCRdb running MiXCR on the PCR reads. The data contain 440,000 or so distinct CDR3 sequences, approximately 41% of them singletons. The source was PBMCs, collected before TCRalphabeta/CD19-depleted stem cell transplant. The origin of the receptors is a girl aged 2 to 10 with aplastic anemia, due to receive a stem cell transplant.

This clonotype has a count of ten or more. This chain connects TRBV18 to TRBJ2-3; D assignment may be TRBD1 or TRBD2 (5 bases each). The CDR3 totals 17 residues. Germline loops: CDR1 KGHSH, CDR2 LQKENI. Trimming left V 2 bases short and J 0 bases short, with 15 bases between. The DNA for the CDR3 is TGTGCCAGCTCACCATCGAGGGGATTCTATAGCACAGATACGCAGTATTTT. Its translation: CASSPSRGFYSTDTQYF.

This clonotype was seen just once. The chain carries TRBV28 and TRBJ2-2, with 8 bases identical to TRBD1. V was pared by 8 bases and J by 0 bases, with 5 bases of the junction left unmatched. The CDR3 sequence is 15 residues long. CDR1 is MDHEN, CDR2 SYDVKM, per germline. CDR3 nucleotide sequence: TGTGCCAGCGACAGGGGCCCTTCGAACACCGGGGAGCTGTTTTTT. Encoded protein: CASDRGPSNTGELFF.

The V and J genes are TRBV5-1 and TRBJ1-6, with D possibly TRBD1 on 5 matching bases. Per the germline V gene, CDR1 is SGHRS and CDR2 is YFSETQ. The CDR3 is 16 amino acids. V dropped 0 bases and J dropped 4 bases, with 11 bases sitting between them. The CDR3 here is CASSLGGLTYNSPLHF. CDR3 in DNA: TGCGCCAGCAGCTTGGGGGGACTGACGTATAATTCACCCCTCCACTTT.

J is TRBJ2-7 and V is TRBV7-2; 10 bases map to TRBD2. V was pared by 1 base and J by 12 bases, with 15 bases of the junction left unmatched. The V gene's germline CDR1 is SGHTA and CDR2 FQGNSA. The length of the CDR3 is 16 residues. The CDR3 coding sequence is TGTGCCAGCAGCTTAGGGGATAGAGCGGGAGGGCTCCCGGTGTACTTC. Translating gives CASSLGDRAGGLPVYF.

This clonotype was detected many times. The chain joins TRBV5-1 to TRBJ2-1; no definite D call. V shed 0 bases and J shed 4 bases, with 11 bases lying between them. The CDR3 sequence is 15 residues long. Per the germline V gene, CDR1 is SGHRS and CDR2 is YFSETQ. The CDR3 region has the DNA TGCGCCAGCAGCTTGGACTTCGAAATTTACAATGAGCAGTTCTTC. As protein: CASSLDFEIYNEQFF. The full variable domain, completed using reference TRBV5-1 and TRBJ2-1, is KAGVTQTPRYLIKTRGQQVTLSCSPISGHRSVSWYQQTPGQGLQFLFEYFSETQRNKGNFPGRFSGRQFSNSRSEMNVSTLELGDSALYLCASSLDFEIYNEQFFGPGTRLTVL.

The chain uses TRBV20-1 and TRBJ1-5, with TRBD1 matching over 9 bases. Trimming cost V 4 bases and J 2 bases; bases outside gene matches: 3. There are 14 residues in the CDR3. Per germline, CDR1 DFQATT and CDR2 SNEGSKA (reference sequence). CDR3 nucleotides: TGCAGTGCTAAGGGGGACAGGGGCAATCAGCCCCAGCATTTT. Translating it yields CSAKGDRGNQPQHF.